The 6 T cell receptor beta chains below all came from one sample that was sequenced in a study of PD-1 blockade in classical Hodgkin lymphoma. Some clones are missing from TCRdb's copy, which holds only in-frame ones; the method was immunoSEQ multiplex PCR. This sample yields about 24,000 clones, of which about four fifths are seen a single time; around 1.8% belongs to the top ten. The patients all showed relapse after autologous stem cell transplantation, while their brentuximab vedotin exposure varied. With magnetic negative selection, CD4+ T cells were purified from PBMCs that had been thawed. Specimen: CD4+ T cells from blood, collected at baseline. The receptors derive from a human donor with classical Hodgkin lymphoma.

This chain connects TRBV2 to TRBJ1-6; D is unresolved. The germline CDR1 and CDR2 sequences are SNHLY and FYNNEI. V shed 4 bases and J shed 3 bases, with 10 bases lying between them. This CDR3 is built from 15 residues. The CDR3 sequence: CASSARVNYNSPLHF. DNA for the CDR3: TGTGCCAGCAGTGCCCGGGTCAACTATAATTCACCCCTCCACTTT.

A remark on this clone: The same CDR3 is also encoded by other DNA sequences in this sample. The chain is built from TRBV2 and TRBJ1-2; no reliable D call. This CDR3 has 13 residues. The V end lost 3 bases, the J end lost 4 bases, and 9 bases lay between the germline ends. In germline, CDR1 is SNHLY, CDR2 FYNNEI. CDR3 coding DNA: TGTGCCAGCAGTGAGGATAGGAGCTATGGCTACACCTTC. It encodes CASSEDRSYGYTF.

The chain links TRBV20-1 to TRBJ2-5; 12 nucleotides match TRBD1. Germline values: CDR1 DFQATT, CDR2 SNEGSKA (reference sequence). Losses at the gene ends were 6 bases for V and 8 bases for J; bases not matched to a gene: 1. The CDR3 totals 11 residues. The CDR3 DNA follows: TGCAGTGCCGGGACAGGGGGCACCCAGTACTTC. Protein: CSAGTGGTQYF.

J is TRBJ2-3 and V is TRBV7-9; perhaps TRBD1 as D (6 bases). CDR3 length: 15 residues. CDR1 and CDR2 (germline): SEHNR, FQNEAQ (reference sequence). V lost 3 bases, J lost 6 bases, and 16 bases lay in between. The CDR3 coding sequence is TGTGCCAGCAGCTTGATTCAGGGGCTGGGCGATACGCAGTATTTT. It translates to CASSLIQGLGDTQYF.

This chain connects TRBV19 to TRBJ2-7, with D possibly being TRBD1 (6 bases). V lost 7 bases, J lost 4 bases, and 17 bases lay in between. This CDR3 has 14 amino acids. The germline gives CDR1 LNHDA, CDR2 SQIVND (reference sequence). CDR3 residues: CASTEDRNYYEQYF. The CDR3 DNA follows: TGTGCCAGTACAGAAGACAGGAACTATTACGAGCAGTACTTC.

This chain uses TRBV6-5 with TRBJ1-1; D might be TRBD1 (6 bases). Trimming pared 7 bases from V and 4 bases from J, leaving 13 bases between. CDR1 is MNHEY, CDR2 SVGAGI, per germline. This CDR3 contains 13 residues. CDR3 amino acids: CASTTGGRTEAFF. CDR3 DNA sequence: TGTGCCAGCACCACGGGGGGCCGCACTGAAGCTTTCTTT.